Listed here are 10 T cell receptor beta chains from one sample, sequenced in a study of blood T cell repertoires in COVID-19. Libraries were prepared by immunoSEQ multiplex PCR; TCRdb keeps only in-frame clonotypes and omits some of them. The sample has 250,000 to 350,000 clones, around nine tenths seen once; the top ten hold around 0.8%. The specimen was peripheral blood. The receptors shown here come from a man aged 25 to 40 with acute or convalescent COVID-19.

On this clone itself: The sample contains more than one DNA sequence encoding this CDR3. The chain links TRBV5-1 to TRBJ2-3; a possible D gene is TRBD1 (5 bases). Per germline, CDR1 SGHRS and CDR2 YFSETQ. This CDR3 has 15 residues. The germline V and J ends were trimmed by 3 bases and 4 bases, with 15 bases remaining between them. The CDR3 is CASSSPRGLADTQYF. The CDR3 nucleotides read TGCGCCAGCAGCTCTCCTAGGGGTCTCGCAGATACGCAGTATTTT.

The V gene is TRBV10-3, the J gene TRBJ2-7; 9 bases are a match to TRBD1. The CDR3 has 15 residues. The J segment lost 1 base and the V segment lost 2 bases, leaving 3 bases of the junction unmatched. CDR1 is ENHRY and CDR2 is SYGVKD in the germline V gene. As DNA, the CDR3 is TGTGCCATCAGTGAGACGGGACAGGGATCCTACGAGCAGTACTTC. Its protein is CAISETGQGSYEQYF.

V gene TRBV5-4 combines with J gene TRBJ2-1, with D possibly TRBD2 on 6 matching bases. The germline gives CDR1 SGHNT, CDR2 YYREEE (reference sequence). Trimming removed 3 bases from V and 4 bases from J, with 26 bases in between. The CDR3 totals 19 residues. In DNA, the CDR3 is TGTGCCAGCAGCTATAAAGGAGGGTCCTCCCTTTACCTTTACAATGAGCAGTTCTTC. This codes for CASSYKGGSSLYLYNEQFF.

This chain connects TRBV6-2 or TRBV6-3 to TRBJ2-3; 12 nucleotides align to TRBD2. The CDR3 has 17 amino acids. Germline loops: CDR1 MNHEY, CDR2 SVGEGT. J gave up 4 bases and V 6 bases, and 11 bases lay outside the gene matches. CDR3 region: CASSHRRTSGVPDTQYF. The CDR3 nucleotides are TGTGCCAGCAGCCATCGAAGGACTAGCGGGGTACCAGATACGCAGTATTTT.

The chain uses TRBV27 and TRBJ1-2, with TRBD1 matching over 8 bases. The V gene's germline CDR1 is MNHEY and CDR2 SMNVEV (reference sequence). The CDR3 length is 15 residues. The ends lost 4 bases at V and 4 bases at J; junction bases unmatched: 8. The CDR3 sequence: CASSSRDRGGYGYTF. The CDR3 DNA reads TGTGCCAGCAGTTCCCGAGACAGGGGCGGCTATGGCTACACCTTC.

V gene TRBV2 combines with J gene TRBJ2-5; a weak D match, TRBD1 (5 bases). The CDR3 covers 15 residues. V was pared by 11 bases and J by 1 base, with 20 bases between. The V gene's germline CDR1 is SNHLY and CDR2 FYNNEI. The CDR3 protein is CAGEGAKGFQETQYF. The CDR3 DNA is TGTGCCGGGGAAGGGGCAAAAGGGTTCCAAGAGACCCAGTACTTC.

This clone appeared a single time. The sample holds other DNA sequences that translate to the same CDR3. J is TRBJ2-7 and V is TRBV7-2, with D possibly being TRBD2 (7 bases). Germline CDR1 SGHTA, CDR2 FQGNSA. CDR3 length equals 15 residues. The germline V and J ends were trimmed by 3 bases and 7 bases, with 19 bases remaining between them. CDR3 nucleotide sequence: TGTGCCAGCAGCTTGGACGCGGGGGCATCGCGGGAGCAGTACTTC. It codes for CASSLDAGASREQYF.

The chain links TRBV5-1 to TRBJ2-2; 7 nucleotides agree with TRBD1. Trimming removed 0 bases from V and 3 bases from J; junction bases left unmatched: 2. The CDR3 has 15 amino acids. The germline CDR1 and CDR2 sequences are SGHRS and YFSETQ. CDR3 sequence reads: CASSLGGTDTGELFF. As DNA, the CDR3 is TGCGCCAGCAGCTTGGGTGGGACAGACACCGGGGAGCTGTTTTTT.

The rearrangement uses TRBV11-2 and TRBJ2-7, with TRBD1 identical over 10 bases. The V segment lost 3 bases and the J segment 2 bases; nucleotides outside the gene matches: 4. The CDR3 length is 15 residues. The V gene's germline CDR1 is SGHAT and CDR2 FQNNGV. DNA for the CDR3: TGTGCCAGCAGCTTGAGGGACAGGGGAGCCTACGAGCAGTACTTC. Amino acids: CASSLRDRGAYEQYF.

The J gene is TRBJ2-5, the V gene TRBV7-6; 14 bases fit TRBD2. Germline V gene lookup returns CDR1 SGHVS and CDR2 FNYEAQ. Germline trimming cut 5 bases from V and 7 bases from J; bases unmatched to any gene: 3. The length of the CDR3 is 14 residues. The CDR3 sequence is CASSPGTSGGTQYF. For the CDR3, the DNA is TGTGCCAGCAGCCCCGGGACTAGCGGGGGGACCCAGTACTTC.